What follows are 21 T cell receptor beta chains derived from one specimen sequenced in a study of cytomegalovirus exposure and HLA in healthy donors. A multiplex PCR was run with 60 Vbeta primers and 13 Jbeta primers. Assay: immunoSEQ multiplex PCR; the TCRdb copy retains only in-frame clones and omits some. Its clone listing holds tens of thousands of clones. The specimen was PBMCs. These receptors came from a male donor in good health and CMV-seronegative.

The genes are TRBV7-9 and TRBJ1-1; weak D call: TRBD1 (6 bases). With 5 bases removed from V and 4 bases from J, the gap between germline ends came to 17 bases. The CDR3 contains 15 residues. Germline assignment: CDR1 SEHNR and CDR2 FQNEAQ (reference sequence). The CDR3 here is CASSPQQGRGTEAFF. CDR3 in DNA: TGTGCCAGCAGCCCTCAACAGGGAAGGGGCACTGAAGCTTTCTTT.

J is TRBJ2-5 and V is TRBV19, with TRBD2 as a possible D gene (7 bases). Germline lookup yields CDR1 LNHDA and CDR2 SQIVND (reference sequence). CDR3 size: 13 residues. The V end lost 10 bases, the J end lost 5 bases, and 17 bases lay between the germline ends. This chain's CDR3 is CATHGGRGETQYF. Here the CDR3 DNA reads TGTGCCACCCACGGGGGGCGCGGGGAGACCCAGTACTTC.

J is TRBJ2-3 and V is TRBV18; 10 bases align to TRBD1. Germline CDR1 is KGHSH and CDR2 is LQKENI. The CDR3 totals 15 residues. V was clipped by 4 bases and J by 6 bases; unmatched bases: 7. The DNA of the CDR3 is TGTGCCAGCTCACTGAGACAGGGGGCATCGGATACGCAGTATTTT. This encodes CASSLRQGASDTQYF.

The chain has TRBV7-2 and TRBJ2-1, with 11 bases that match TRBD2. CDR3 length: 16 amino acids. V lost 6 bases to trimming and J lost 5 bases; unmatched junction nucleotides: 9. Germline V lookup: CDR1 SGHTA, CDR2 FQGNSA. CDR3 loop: CASRPTSGVVNNEQFF. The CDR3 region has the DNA TGTGCCAGCAGGCCGACTAGCGGGGTCGTAAACAATGAGCAGTTCTTC.

In nucleotides, the CDR3 is TGTGCCAGCAGCTTTGAGTCTAGGACTAATGAAAAACTGTTTTTT. Amino acids: CASSFESRTNEKLFF. The chain recombines TRBV5-5 with TRBJ1-4, with D hard to call. The CDR3 consists of 15 residues. Germline CDR1 SGHKS, CDR2 YYEKEE (reference sequence). V gave up 2 bases and J gave up 2 bases, with 10 bases separating them.

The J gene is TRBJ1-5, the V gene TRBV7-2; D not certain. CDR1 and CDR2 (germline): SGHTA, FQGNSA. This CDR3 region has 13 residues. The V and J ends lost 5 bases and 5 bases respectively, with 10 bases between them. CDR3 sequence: CASSRHRDQPQHF. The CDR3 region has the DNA TGTGCCAGCAGCCGACATCGTGATCAGCCCCAGCATTTT.

Here the CDR3 DNA reads TGCGCCAGCAGCCCAGGACAGGGGACTGAAGCTTTCTTT. It yields the protein CASSPGQGTEAFF. This chain connects TRBV4-1 to TRBJ1-1; 9 bases line up with TRBD1. The CDR3 totals 13 residues. The germline CDR1 and CDR2 sequences are MGHRA and YSYEKL. J was trimmed by 5 bases and V by 4 bases; bases with no gene match: 2.

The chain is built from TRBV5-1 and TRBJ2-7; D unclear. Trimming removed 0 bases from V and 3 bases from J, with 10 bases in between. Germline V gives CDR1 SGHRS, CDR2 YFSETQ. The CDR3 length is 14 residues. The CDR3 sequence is CASSLGLEGYEQYF. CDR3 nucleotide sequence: TGCGCCAGCAGCTTGGGGCTAGAAGGCTACGAGCAGTACTTC. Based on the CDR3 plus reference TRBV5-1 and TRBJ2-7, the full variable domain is KAGVTQTPRYLIKTRGQQVTLSCSPISGHRSVSWYQQTPGQGLQFLFEYFSETQRNKGNFPGRFSGRQFSNSRSEMNVSTLELGDSALYLCASSLGLEGYEQYFGPGTRLTVT.

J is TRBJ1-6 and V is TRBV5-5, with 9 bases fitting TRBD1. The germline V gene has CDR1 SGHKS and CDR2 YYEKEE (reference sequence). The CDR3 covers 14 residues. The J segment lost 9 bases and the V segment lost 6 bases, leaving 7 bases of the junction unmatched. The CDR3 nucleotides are TGTGCCAGCACCCCCGGACAGGGGACTTCACCCCTCCACTTT. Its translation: CASTPGQGTSPLHF.

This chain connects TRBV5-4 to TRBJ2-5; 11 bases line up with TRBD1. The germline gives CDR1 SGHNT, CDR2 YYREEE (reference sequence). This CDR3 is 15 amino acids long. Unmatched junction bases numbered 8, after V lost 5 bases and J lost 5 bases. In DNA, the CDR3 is TGTGCCAGCAGACCTGGGACAGGGGGGAGCGAGACCCAGTACTTC. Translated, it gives CASRPGTGGSETQYF.

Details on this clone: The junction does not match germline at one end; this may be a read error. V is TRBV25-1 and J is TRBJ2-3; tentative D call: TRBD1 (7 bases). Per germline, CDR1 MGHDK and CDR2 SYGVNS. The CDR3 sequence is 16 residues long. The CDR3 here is CASSDLLQGGTDKQYF. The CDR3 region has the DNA TGTGCCAGCAGTGACCTTTTGCAGGGGGGCACAGATAAGCAGTATTTT.

This chain's CDR3 is CASRPNRDELFF. CDR3 nucleotide sequence: TGCGCCAGCAGACCGAACAGGGATGAACTGTTTTTT. The gene calls are TRBV5-1 and TRBJ1-4; the D gene is possibly TRBD1 (6 bases). Germline assignment: CDR1 SGHRS and CDR2 YFSETQ. This CDR3 region has 12 residues. V lost 5 bases and J lost 12, with 14 bases in between.

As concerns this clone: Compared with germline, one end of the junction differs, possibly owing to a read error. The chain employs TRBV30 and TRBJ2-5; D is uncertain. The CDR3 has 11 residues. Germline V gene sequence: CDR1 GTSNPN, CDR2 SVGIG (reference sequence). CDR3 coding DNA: TGTGCCTGGAGTGTGCCGGAGAACCAGTACTTC. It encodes CAWSVPENQYF.

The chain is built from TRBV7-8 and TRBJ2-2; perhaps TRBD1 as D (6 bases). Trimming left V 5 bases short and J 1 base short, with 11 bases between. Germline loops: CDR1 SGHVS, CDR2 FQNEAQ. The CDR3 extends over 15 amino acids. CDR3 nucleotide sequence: TGTGCCAGCAGCCACCGGACAGTGAACACCGGGGAGCTGTTTTTT. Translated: CASSHRTVNTGELFF.

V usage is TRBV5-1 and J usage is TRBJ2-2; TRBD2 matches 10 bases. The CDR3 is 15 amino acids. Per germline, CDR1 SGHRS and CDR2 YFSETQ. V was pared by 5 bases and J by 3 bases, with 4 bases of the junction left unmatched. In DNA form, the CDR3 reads TGCGCCAGCAGAGGGCTAGCGGGAGACACCGGGGAGCTGTTTTTT. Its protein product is CASRGLAGDTGELFF.

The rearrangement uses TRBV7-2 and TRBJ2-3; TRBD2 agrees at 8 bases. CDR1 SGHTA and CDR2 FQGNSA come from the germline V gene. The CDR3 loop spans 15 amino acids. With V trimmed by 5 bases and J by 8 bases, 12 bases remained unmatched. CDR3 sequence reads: CASSLSGMAGSTQYF. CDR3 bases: TGTGCCAGCAGCCTTAGCGGGATGGCGGGGAGTACGCAGTATTTT.

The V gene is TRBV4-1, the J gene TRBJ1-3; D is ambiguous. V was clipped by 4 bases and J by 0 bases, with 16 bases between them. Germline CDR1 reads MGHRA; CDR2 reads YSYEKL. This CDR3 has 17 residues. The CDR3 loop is CASSLRAPPSSGNTIYF. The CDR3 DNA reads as TGCGCCAGCAGCCTAAGAGCCCCACCGAGCTCTGGAAACACCATATATTTT.

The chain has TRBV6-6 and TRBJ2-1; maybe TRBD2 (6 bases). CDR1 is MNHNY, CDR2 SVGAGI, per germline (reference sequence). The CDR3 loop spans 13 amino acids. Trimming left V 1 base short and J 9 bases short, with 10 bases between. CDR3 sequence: CASSYYRGSEQFF. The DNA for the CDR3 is TGTGCCAGCAGTTACTACCGGGGGAGTGAGCAGTTCTTC.

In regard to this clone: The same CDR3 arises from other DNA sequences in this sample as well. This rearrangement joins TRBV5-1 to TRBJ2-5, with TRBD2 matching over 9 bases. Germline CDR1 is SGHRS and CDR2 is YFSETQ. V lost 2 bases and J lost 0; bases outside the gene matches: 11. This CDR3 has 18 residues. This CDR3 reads CASSFSGGGAGDQETQYF. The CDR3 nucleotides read TGCGCCAGCAGCTTTTCTGGCGGGGGGGCAGGGGACCAAGAGACCCAGTACTTC. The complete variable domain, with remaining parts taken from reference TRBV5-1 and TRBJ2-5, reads KAGVTQTPRYLIKTRGQQVTLSCSPISGHRSVSWYQQTPGQGLQFLFEYFSETQRNKGNFPGRFSGRQFSNSRSEMNVSTLELGDSALYLCASSFSGGGAGDQETQYFGPGTRLLVL.

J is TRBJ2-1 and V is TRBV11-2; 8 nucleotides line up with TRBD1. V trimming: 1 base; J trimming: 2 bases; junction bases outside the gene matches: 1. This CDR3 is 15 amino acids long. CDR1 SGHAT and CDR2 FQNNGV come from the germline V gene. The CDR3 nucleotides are TGTGCCAGCAGCTTAGGGACAGGGCCCTACAATGAGCAGTTCTTC. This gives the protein CASSLGTGPYNEQFF.

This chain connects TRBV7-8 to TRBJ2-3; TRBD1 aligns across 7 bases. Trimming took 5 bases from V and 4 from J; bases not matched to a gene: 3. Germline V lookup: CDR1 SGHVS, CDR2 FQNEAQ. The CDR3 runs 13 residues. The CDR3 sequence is CASSVGQSDTQYF. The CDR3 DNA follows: TGTGCCAGCAGCGTGGGACAGTCAGATACGCAGTATTTT.